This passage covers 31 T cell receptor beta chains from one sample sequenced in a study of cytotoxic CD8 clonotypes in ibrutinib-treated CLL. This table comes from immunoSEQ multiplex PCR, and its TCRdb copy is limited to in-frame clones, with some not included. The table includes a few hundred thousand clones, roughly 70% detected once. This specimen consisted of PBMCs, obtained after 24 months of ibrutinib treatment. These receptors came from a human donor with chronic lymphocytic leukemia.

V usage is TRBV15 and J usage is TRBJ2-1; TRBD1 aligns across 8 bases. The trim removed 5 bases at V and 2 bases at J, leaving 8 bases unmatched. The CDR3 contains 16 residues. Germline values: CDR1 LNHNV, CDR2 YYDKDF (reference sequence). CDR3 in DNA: TGTGCCACCAGCGACCTCAGGGGGCCTACCTACAATGAGCAGTTCTTC. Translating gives CATSDLRGPTYNEQFF.

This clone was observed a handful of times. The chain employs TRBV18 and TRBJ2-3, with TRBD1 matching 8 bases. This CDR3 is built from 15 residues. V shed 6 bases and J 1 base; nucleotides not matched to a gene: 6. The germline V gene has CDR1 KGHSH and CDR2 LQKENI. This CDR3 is CASSPDRGRTDTQYF. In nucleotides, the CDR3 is TGTGCCAGCTCCCCTGACAGGGGCCGCACAGATACGCAGTATTTT.

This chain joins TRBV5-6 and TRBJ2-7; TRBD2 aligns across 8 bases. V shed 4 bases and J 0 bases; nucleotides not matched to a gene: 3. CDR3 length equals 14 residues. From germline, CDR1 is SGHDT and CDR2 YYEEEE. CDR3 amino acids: CASSLLAGSYEQYF. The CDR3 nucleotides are TGTGCCAGCAGCCTGCTAGCGGGCTCCTACGAGCAGTACTTC.

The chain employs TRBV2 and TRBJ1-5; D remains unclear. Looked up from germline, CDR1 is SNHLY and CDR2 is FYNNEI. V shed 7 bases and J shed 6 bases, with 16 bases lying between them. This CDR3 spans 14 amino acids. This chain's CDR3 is CASTEGIEFQPQHF. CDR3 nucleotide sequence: TGTGCCAGCACGGAGGGAATAGAGTTTCAGCCCCAGCATTTT.

CDR3 in DNA: TGTGCCAGCAGTCCGGCAGCGTCTACCTACGAGCAGTACTTC. Residues: CASSPAASTYEQYF. The chain couples TRBV6-6 to TRBJ2-7; D not certain. CDR1 MNHNY and CDR2 SVGAGI come from the germline V gene (reference sequence). The CDR3 contains 14 residues. The V end lost 5 bases, the J end lost 2 bases, and 13 bases lay between the germline ends.

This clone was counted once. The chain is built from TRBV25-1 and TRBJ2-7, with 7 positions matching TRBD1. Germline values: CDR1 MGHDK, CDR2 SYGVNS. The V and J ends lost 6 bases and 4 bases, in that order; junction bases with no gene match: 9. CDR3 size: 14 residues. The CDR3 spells CASRETGAEYEQYF. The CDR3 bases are TGTGCCAGCAGAGAAACAGGGGCAGAGTACGAGCAGTACTTC.

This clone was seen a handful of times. The CDR3 region has the DNA TGTGCCAGCACACTACCTAGGGATGGCAATCAGCCCCAGCATTTT. It specifies CASTLPRDGNQPQHF. The chain couples TRBV6-6 to TRBJ1-5; D is undetermined. CDR3 length: 15 amino acids. Germline lookup yields CDR1 MNHNY and CDR2 SVGAGI (reference sequence). Between the trimmed V and J ends, which lost 7 bases and 2 bases, there was a span of 15 bases.

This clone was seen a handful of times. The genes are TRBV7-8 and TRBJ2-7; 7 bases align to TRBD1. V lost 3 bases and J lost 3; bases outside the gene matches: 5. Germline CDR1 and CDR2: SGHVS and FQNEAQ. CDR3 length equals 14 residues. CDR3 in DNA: TGTGCCAGCAGCTTCCGGGACAGTGGCTACGAGCAGTACTTC. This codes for CASSFRDSGYEQYF.

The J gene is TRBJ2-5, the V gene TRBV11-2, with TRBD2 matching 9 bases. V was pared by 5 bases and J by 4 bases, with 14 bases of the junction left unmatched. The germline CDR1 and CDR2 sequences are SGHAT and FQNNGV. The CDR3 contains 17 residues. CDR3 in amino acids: CASSLPPGLAGLETQYF. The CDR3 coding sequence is TGTGCCAGCAGCCTCCCTCCGGGACTAGCCGGGCTAGAGACCCAGTACTTC.

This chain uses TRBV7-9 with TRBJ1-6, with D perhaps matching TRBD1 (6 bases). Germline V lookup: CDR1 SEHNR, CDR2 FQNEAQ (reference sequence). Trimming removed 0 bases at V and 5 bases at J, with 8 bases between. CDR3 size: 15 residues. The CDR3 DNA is TGTGCCAGCAGCTTAGCGGCAGGGGATAATTCACCCCTCCACTTT. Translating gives CASSLAAGDNSPLHF.

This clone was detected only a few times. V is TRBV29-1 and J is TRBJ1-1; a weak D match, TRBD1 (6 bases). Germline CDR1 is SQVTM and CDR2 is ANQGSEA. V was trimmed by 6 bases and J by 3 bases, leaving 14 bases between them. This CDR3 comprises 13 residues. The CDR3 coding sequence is TGCAGCGTCGTCCGGACAGAGTACACTGAAGCTTTCTTT. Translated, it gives CSVVRTEYTEAFF.

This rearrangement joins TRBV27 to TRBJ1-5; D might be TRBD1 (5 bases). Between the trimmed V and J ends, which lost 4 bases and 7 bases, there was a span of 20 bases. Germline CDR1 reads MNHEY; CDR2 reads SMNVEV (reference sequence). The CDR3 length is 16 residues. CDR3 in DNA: TGTGCCAGCAGTTCTACCCAGAAAGGGGCGGCCCAGCCCCAGCATTTT. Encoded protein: CASSSTQKGAAQPQHF.

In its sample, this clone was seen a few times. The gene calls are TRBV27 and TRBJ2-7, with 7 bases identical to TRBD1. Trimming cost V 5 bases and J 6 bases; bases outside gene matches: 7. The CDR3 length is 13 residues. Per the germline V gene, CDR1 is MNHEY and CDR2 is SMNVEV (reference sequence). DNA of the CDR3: TGTGCCAGCAGTCCTGACAGGGCCCGCGAGCAGTACTTC. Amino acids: CASSPDRAREQYF.

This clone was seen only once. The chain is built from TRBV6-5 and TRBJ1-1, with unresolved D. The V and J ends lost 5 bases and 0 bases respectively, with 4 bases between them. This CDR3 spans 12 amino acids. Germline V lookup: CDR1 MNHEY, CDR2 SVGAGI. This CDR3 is CASSRMNTEAFF. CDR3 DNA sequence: TGTGCCAGCAGTCGGATGAACACTGAAGCTTTCTTT.

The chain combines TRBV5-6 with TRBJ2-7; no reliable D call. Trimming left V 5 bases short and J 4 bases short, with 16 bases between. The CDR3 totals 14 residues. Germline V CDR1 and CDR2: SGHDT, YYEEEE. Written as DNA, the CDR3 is TGTGCCAGCAGTTCTATAGCCGGTGTGTACGAGCAGTACTTC. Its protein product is CASSSIAGVYEQYF. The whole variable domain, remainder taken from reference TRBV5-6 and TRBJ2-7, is DAGVTQSPTHLIKTRGQQVTLRCSPKSGHDTVSWYQQALGQGPQFIFQYYEEEERQRGNFPDRFSGHQFPNYSSELNVNALLLGDSALYLCASSSIAGVYEQYFGPGTRLTVT.

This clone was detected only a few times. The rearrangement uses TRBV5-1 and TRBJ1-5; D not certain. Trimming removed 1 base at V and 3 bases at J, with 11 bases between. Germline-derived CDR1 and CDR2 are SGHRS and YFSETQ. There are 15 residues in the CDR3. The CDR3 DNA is TGCGCCAGCAGCTTGTCTGGCGGGGACAATCAGCCCCAGCATTTT. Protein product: CASSLSGGDNQPQHF. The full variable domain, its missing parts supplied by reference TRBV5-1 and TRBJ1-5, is KAGVTQTPRYLIKTRGQQVTLSCSPISGHRSVSWYQQTPGQGLQFLFEYFSETQRNKGNFPGRFSGRQFSNSRSEMNVSTLELGDSALYLCASSLSGGDNQPQHFGDGTRLSIL.

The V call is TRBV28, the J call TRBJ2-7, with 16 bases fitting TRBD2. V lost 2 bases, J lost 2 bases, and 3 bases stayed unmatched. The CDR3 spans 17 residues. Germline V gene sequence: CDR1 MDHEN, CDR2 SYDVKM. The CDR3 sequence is CASSLEGLAGGTYEQYF. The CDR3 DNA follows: TGTGCCAGCAGTTTAGAGGGACTAGCGGGAGGGACCTACGAGCAGTACTTC.

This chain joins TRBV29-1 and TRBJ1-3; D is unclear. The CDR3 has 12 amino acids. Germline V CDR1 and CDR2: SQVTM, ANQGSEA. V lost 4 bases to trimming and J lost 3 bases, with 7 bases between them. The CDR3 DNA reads TGCAGCGTTGGCAAGGATGGAAACACCATATATTTT. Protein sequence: CSVGKDGNTIYF.

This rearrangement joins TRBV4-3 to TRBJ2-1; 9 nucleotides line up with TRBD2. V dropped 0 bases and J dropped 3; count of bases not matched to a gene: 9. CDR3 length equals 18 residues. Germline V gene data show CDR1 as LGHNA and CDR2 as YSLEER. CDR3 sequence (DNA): TGCGCCAGCAGCCAAGATCCGGCGGGAGGGCCAATCTACAATGAGCAGTTCTTC. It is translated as CASSQDPAGGPIYNEQFF.

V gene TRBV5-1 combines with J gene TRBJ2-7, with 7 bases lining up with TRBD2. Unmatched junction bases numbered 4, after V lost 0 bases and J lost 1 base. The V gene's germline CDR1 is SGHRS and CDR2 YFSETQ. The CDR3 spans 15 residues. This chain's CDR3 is CASSLGASGSYEQYF. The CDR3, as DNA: TGCGCCAGCAGCTTGGGTGCTAGCGGATCCTACGAGCAGTACTTC.

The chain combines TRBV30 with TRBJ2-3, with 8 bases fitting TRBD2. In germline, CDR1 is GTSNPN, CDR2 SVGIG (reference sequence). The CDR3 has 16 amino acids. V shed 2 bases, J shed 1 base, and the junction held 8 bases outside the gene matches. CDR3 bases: TGTGCCTGGAGTAACGGAGCGGGAGTTGGCACAGATACGCAGTATTTT. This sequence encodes CAWSNGAGVGTDTQYF.

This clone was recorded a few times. CDR3 in DNA: TGCGCCAGCAGCAGGACTACCTTTGGCGAGCAGTACTTC. It translates to CASSRTTFGEQYF. V gene TRBV10-2 combines with J gene TRBJ2-7; tentatively, D is TRBD2 (6 bases). Trimming cost V 6 bases and J 6 bases, with 15 bases left between them. Per germline, CDR1 WSHSY and CDR2 SAAADI. The CDR3 is made up of 13 amino acids.

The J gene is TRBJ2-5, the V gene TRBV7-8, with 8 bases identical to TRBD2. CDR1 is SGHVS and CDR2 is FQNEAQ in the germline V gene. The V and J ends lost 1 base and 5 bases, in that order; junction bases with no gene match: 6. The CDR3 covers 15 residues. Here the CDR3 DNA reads TGTGCCAGCAGCTTAGACCAGCGGGAGTGGGAGACCCAGTACTTC. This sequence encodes CASSLDQREWETQYF.

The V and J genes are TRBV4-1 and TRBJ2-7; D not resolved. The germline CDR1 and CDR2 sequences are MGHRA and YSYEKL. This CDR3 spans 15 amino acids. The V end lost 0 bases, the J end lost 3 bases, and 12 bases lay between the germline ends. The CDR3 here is CASSQDERSGYEQYF. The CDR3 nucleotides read TGCGCCAGCAGCCAAGATGAGCGTTCGGGCTACGAGCAGTACTTC.

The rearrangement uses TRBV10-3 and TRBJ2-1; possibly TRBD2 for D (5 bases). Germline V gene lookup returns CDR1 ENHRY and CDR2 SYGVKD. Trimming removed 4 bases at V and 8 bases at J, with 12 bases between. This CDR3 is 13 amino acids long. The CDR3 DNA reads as TGTGCCATCAGTGGGGTCGGGATGTATGAGCAGTTCTTC. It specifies CAISGVGMYEQFF.

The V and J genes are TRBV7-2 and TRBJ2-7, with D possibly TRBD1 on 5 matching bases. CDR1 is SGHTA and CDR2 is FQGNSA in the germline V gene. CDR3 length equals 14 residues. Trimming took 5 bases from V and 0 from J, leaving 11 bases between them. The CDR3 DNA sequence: TGTGCCAGCAGCCCGCAGGGAAGCTCCTACGAGCAGTACTTC. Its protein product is CASSPQGSSYEQYF.

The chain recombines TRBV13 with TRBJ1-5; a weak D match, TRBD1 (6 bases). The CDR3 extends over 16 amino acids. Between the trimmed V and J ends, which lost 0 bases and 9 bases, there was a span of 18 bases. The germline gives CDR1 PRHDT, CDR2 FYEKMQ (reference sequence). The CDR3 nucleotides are TGTGCCAGCAGCTTAGGAGGGGGGTCACTCCCGCGGCCCCAGCATTTT. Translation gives CASSLGGGSLPRPQHF.

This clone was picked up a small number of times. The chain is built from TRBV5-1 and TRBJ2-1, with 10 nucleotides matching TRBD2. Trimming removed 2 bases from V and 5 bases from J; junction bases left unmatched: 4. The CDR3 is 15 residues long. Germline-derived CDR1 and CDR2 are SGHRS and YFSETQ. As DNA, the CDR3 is TGCGCCAGCAGCTTACTAGCGGGATCGAACAATGAGCAGTTCTTC. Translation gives CASSLLAGSNNEQFF.

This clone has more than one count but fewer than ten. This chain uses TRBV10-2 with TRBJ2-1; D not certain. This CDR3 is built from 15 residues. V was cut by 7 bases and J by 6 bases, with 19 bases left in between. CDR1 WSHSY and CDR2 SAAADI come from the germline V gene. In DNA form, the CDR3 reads TGCGCCAGCACAGGCTCCGGGCGTCCTGGCAATGAGCAGTTCTTC. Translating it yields CASTGSGRPGNEQFF.

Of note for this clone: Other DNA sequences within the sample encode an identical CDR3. This CDR3 reads CASSVVGETDTQYF. The CDR3 nucleotides are TGTGCCAGCAGCGTAGTGGGAGAAACAGATACGCAGTATTTT. J is TRBJ2-3 and V is TRBV9; D is perhaps TRBD2 (5 bases). Per the germline V gene, CDR1 is SGDLS and CDR2 is YYNGEE. V lost 0 bases, J lost 3 bases, and 8 bases lay in between. The CDR3 is 14 amino acids.

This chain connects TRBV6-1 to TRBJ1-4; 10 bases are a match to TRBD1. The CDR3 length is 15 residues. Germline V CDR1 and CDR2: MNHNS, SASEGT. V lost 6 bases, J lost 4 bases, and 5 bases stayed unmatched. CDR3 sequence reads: CASSRDRGFNEKLFF. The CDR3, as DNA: TGTGCCAGCAGCCGGGACAGGGGATTTAATGAAAAACTGTTTTTT.